This TCR beta chain was obtained from a study of shared clonotypes between healthy human individuals. V was shortened by 0 bases and J by 6 bases, with 9 bases between the two germline ends. The germline V gene has CDR1 LGHNA and CDR2 YSLEER. CDR3 length equals 15 residues. Data came from immunoSEQ multiplex PCR; TCRdb stores just in-frame clones and leaves some out. This repertoire shows about 2 million clones, about 95% found once; its top ten account for 1% to 1.5%. Naive CD8 cells lacked CD45RO and underwent positive selection for CCR7, leaving out terminally differentiated effector memory CD45RA+ cells. Donors included only healthy HIV-negative adults lacking recent acute infections or vaccinations.

The chain has TRBV4-3 and TRBJ1-6; D remains ambiguous. Sequenced: naive CD8+ T cells sorted from blood. The clonotype comes from a young man in good health. The CDR3 nucleotides read TGCGCCAGCAGCCAAGACGGCCAGGTTAATTCACCCCTCCACTTT. Translating gives CASSQDGQVNSPLHF.